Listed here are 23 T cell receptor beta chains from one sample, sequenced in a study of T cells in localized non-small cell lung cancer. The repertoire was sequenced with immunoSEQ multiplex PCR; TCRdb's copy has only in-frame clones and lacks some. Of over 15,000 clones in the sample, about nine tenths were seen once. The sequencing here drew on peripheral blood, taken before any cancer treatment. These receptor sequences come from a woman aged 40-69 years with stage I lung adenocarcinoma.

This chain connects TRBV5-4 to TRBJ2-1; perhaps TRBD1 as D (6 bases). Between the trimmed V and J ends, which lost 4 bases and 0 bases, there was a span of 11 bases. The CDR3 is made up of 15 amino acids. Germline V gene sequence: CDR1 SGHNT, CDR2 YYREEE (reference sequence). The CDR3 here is CASSRDTASYNEQFF. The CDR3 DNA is TGTGCCAGCAGCCGGGACACCGCCTCCTACAATGAGCAGTTCTTC.

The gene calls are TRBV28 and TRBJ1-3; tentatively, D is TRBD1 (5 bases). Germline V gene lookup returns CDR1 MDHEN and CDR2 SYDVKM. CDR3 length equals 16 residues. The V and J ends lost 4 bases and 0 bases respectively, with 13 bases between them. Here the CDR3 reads CASSSPGRSSGNTIYF. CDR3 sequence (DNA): TGTGCCAGCAGTTCACCGGGACGCTCCTCTGGAAACACCATATATTTT.

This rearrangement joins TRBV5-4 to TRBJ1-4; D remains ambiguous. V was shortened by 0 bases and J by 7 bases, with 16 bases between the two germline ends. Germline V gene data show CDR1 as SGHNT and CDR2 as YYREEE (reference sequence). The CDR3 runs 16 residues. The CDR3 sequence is CASSLAGGVEGEKLFF. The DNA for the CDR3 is TGTGCCAGCAGCTTGGCCGGCGGGGTCGAGGGTGAAAAACTGTTTTTT.

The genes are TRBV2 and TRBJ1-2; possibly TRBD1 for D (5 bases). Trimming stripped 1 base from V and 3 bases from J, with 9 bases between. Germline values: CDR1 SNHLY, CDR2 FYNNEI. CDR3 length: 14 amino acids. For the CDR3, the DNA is TGTGCCAGCAGTGAAGAAGGGGCTGACTATGGCTACACCTTC. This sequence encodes CASSEEGADYGYTF.

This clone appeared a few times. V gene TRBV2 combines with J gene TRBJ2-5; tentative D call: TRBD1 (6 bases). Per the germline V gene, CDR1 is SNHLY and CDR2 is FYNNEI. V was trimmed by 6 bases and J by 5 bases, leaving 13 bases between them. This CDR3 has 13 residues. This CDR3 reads CASSDSGVETQYF. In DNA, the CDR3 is TGTGCCAGCAGCGATTCAGGGGTCGAGACCCAGTACTTC.

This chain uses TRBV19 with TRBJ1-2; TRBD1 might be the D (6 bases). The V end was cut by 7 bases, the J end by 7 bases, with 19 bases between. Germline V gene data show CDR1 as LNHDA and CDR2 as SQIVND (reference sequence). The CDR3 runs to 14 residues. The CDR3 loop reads CASIPPNRDGGYTF. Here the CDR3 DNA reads TGTGCCAGTATTCCACCGAACAGGGACGGTGGCTACACCTTC.

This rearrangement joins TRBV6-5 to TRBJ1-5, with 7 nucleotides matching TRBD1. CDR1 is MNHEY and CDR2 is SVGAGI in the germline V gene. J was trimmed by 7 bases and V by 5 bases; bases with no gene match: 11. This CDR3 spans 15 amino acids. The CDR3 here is CASSPAARGDQPQHF. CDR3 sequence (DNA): TGTGCCAGCAGTCCCGCGGCCAGGGGGGACCAGCCCCAGCATTTT.

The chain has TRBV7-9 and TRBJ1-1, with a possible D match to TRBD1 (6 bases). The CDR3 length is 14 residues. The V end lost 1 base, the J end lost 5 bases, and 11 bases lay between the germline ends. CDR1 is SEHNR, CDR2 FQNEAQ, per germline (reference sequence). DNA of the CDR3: TGTGCCAGCAGCTTAGGGGGGGCCCGGACTGAAGCTTTCTTT. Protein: CASSLGGARTEAFF. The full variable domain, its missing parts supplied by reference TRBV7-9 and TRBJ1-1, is DTGVSQNPRHKITKRGQNVTFRCDPISEHNRLYWYRQTLGQGPEFLTYFQNEAQLEKSRLLSDRFSAERPKGSFSTLEIQRTEQGDSAMYLCASSLGGARTEAFFGQGTRLTVV.

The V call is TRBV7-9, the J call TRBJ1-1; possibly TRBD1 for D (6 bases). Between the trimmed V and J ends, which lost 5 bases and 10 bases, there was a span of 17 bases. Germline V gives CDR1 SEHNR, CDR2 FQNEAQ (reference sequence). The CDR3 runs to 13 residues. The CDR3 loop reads CASSLKGGEGAFF. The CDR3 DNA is TGTGCCAGCAGCCTCAAGGGGGGAGAGGGAGCTTTCTTT.

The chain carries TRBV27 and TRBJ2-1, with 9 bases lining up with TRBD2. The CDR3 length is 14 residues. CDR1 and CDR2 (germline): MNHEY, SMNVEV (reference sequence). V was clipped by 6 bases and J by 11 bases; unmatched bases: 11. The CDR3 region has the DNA TGTGCCAGCAGCCGTGGTAGCGGGAGTAGGAAGCAGTTCTTC. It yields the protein CASSRGSGSRKQFF.

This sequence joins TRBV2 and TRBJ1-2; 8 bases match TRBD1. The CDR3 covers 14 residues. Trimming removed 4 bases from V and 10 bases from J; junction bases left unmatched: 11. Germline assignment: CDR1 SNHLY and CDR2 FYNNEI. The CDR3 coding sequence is TGTGCCAGCAGTGCGATCTGGACAGGGATTGACTACACCTTC. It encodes CASSAIWTGIDYTF. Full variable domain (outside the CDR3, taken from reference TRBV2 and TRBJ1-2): EPEVTQTPSHQVTQMGQEVILRCVPISNHLYFYWYRQILGQKVEFLVSFYNNEISEKSEIFDDQFSVERPDGSNFTLKIRSTKLEDSAMYFCASSAIWTGIDYTFGSGTRLTVV.

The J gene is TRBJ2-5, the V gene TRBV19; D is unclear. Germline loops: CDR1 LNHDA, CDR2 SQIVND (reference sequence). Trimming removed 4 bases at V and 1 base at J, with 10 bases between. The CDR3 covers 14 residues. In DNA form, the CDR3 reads TGTGCCAGTAGTAACCTCTGGGGCCAAGAGACCCAGTACTTC. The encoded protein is CASSNLWGQETQYF. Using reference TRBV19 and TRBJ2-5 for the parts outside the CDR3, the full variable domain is DGGITQSPKYLFRKEGQNVTLSCEQNLNHDAMYWYRQDPGQGLRLIYYSQIVNDFQKGDIAEGYSVSREKKESFPLTVTSAQKNPTAFYLCASSNLWGQETQYFGPGTRLLVL.

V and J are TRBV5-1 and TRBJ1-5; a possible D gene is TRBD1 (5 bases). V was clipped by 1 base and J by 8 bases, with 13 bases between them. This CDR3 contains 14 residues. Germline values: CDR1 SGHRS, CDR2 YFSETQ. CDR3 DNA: TGCGCCAGCAGCTTGAATGGGGGGTTAAAGCCCCAGCATTTT. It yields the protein CASSLNGGLKPQHF.

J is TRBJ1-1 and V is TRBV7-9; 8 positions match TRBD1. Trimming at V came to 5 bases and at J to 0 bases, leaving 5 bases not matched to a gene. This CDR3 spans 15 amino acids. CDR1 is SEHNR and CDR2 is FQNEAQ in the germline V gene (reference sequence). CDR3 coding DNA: TGTGCCAGCAGCGGAGACAGGGGATTGAACACTGAAGCTTTCTTT. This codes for CASSGDRGLNTEAFF.

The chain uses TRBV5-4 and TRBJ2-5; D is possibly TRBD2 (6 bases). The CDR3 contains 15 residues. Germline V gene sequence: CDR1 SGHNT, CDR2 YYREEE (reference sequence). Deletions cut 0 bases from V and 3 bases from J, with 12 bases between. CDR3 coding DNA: TGTGCCAGCAGCTTGGGGGGCGGGGCCGAAGAGACCCAGTACTTC. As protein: CASSLGGGAEETQYF. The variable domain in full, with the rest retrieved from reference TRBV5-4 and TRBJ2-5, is ETGVTQSPTHLIKTRGQQVTLRCSSQSGHNTVSWYQQALGQGPQFIFQYYREEENGRGNFPPRFSGLQFPNYSSELNVNALELDDSALYLCASSLGGGAEETQYFGPGTRLLVL.

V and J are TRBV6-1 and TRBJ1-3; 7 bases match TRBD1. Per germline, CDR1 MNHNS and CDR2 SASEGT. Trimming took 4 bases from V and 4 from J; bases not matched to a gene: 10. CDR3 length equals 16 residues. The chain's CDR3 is CASSGDWRGRGNTIYF. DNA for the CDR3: TGTGCCAGCAGTGGGGACTGGAGGGGGCGAGGAAACACCATATATTTT.

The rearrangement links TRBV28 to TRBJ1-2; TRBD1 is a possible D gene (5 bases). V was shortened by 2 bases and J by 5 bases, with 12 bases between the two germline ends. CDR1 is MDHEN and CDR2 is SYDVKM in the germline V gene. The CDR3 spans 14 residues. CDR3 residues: CASSLRGTPYGYTF. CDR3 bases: TGTGCCAGCAGTTTAAGGGGCACGCCTTATGGCTACACCTTC.

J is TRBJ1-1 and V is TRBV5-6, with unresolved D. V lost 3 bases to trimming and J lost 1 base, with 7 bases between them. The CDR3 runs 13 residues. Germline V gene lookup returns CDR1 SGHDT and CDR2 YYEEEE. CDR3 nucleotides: TGTGCCAGCAGCTCAGGACCGAACACTGAAGCTTTCTTT. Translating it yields CASSSGPNTEAFF.

The CDR3 sequence: CASTGTGGYEQYF. In nucleotides, the CDR3 is TGTGCCAGCACCGGGACAGGGGGCTACGAGCAGTACTTC. This chain connects TRBV2 to TRBJ2-7; 11 bases map to TRBD1. From germline, CDR1 is SNHLY and CDR2 FYNNEI. This CDR3 is built from 13 residues. V gave up 7 bases and J gave up 3 bases; unmatched junction bases: 2.

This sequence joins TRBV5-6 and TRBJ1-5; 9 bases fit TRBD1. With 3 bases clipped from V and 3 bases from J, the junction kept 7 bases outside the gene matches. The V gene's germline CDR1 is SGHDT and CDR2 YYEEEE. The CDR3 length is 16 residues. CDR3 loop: CASSSFRTGDNQPQHF. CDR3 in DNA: TGTGCCAGCAGCTCCTTCCGGACAGGGGACAATCAGCCCCAGCATTTT.

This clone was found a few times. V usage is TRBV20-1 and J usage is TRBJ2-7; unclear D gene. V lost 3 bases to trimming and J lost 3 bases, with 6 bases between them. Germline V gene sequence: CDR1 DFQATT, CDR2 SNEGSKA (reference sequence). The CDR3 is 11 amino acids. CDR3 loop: CSARSSYEQYF. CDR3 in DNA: TGCAGTGCTAGGAGTAGCTACGAGCAGTACTTC.

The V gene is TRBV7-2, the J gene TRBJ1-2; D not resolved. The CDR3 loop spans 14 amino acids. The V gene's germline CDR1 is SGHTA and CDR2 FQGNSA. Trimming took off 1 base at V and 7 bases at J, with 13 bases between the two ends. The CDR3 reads CASSLGFPSFGYTF. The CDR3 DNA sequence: TGTGCCAGCAGCTTAGGTTTTCCCTCTTTTGGCTACACCTTC.

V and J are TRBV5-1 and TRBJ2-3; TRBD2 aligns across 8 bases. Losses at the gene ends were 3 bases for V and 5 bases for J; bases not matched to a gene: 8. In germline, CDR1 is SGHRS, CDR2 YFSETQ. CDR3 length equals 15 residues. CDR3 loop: CASSSTAGVRDTQYF. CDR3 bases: TGCGCCAGCAGCTCCACAGCGGGAGTGAGAGATACGCAGTATTTT. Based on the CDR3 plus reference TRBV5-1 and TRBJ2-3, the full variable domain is KAGVTQTPRYLIKTRGQQVTLSCSPISGHRSVSWYQQTPGQGLQFLFEYFSETQRNKGNFPGRFSGRQFSNSRSEMNVSTLELGDSALYLCASSSTAGVRDTQYFGPGTRLTVL.